Listed below are T cell receptor beta chains from one sample, sequenced in a study of blood T cells in healthy people across ages. In TCRdb, the 5' RACE reads were re-called with MiXCR into one record per CDR3 protein. The table shows around 800,000 distinct CDR3 sequences, with around half occurring only once. Source material: blood. The source of these receptors is a man older than 75 in good health. CDR3s include the opening cysteine and the closing phenylalanine or tryptophan. D genes are given only for firm matches. Expanded clones are given a class, and other clones once, few, many or no size at all.

d_call	v_call	clone_size	cdr3_length	j_call	cdr3_aa	cdr3_nt
NA	TRBV7-2	many	14	TRBJ2-3	CASSLSRSTDTQYF	TGTGCCAGCAGCTTGAGCAGAAGCACAGATACGCAGTATTTT
NA	TRBV20-1	once	12	TRBJ1-4	CSARAAGEKLFF	TGCAGTGCTAGGGCGGCGGGGGAAAAACTGTTTTTT
NA	TRBV3-1	few	13	TRBJ1-1	CASSHEMNTEAFF	TGTGCCAGCAGTCACGAAATGAACACTGAAGCTTTCTTT
TRBD2	TRBV7-2	few	16	TRBJ2-3	CASSYLAGGGTDTQYF	TGTGCCAGCAGCTACCTAGCGGGAGGGGGAACAGATACGCAGTATTTT
TRBD1	TRBV13	NA	18	TRBJ1-6	CASSLTHETGWNNSPLHF	TGTGCCAGCAGCTTAACCCACGAGACAGGGTGGAATAATTCACCCCTCCACTTT
NA	TRBV27	many	13	TRBJ2-7	CASSSNPGSEQYF	TGTGCCAGCAGTTCAAATCCAGGGTCCGAGCAGTACTTC
NA	TRBV6-5	NA	15	TRBJ1-2	CASTKGQGLNYGYTF	TGTGCCAGCACCAAGGGTCAGGGCCTTAACTATGGCTACACCTTC
TRBD2	TRBV20-1	NA	16	TRBJ2-1	CSAREIRTSDRFEQFF	TGCAGTGCTAGAGAAATAAGGACTAGCGATCGGTTTGAGCAGTTCTTC
NA	TRBV7-8	NA	16	TRBJ1-2	CASSLALQTVSGGYTF	TGTGCCAGCAGCTTAGCGCTCCAGACAGTCTCCGGAGGCTACACCTTC
NA	TRBV9	few	16	TRBJ1-6	CASSVTPSSYNSPLHF	TGTGCCAGCAGCGTTACACCGAGCTCCTATAATTCACCCCTCCACTTT
NA	TRBV2	NA	14	TRBJ1-2	CASSGQQGPYGYTF	TGTGCCAGCAGTGGGCAACAGGGACCCTATGGCTACACCTTC
TRBD2	TRBV18	few	15	TRBJ2-5	CASSPQLAGVETQYF	TGTGCCAGCTCACCACAACTAGCGGGAGTAGAGACCCAGTACTTC
NA	TRBV4-2	NA	14	TRBJ1-4	CASSGPMEGEKLFF	TGTGCCAGCAGCGGACCTATGGAGGGTGAAAAACTGTTTTTT
NA	TRBV29-1	NA	14	TRBJ2-7	CSVDAASSYNEQYF	TGCAGCGTTGATGCTGCCAGCTCCTACAATGAGCAGTACTTC
TRBD2	TRBV11-3	NA	13	TRBJ2-3	CASSVGRGGTQYF	TGTGCCAGCAGCGTCGGTCGGGGGGGTACGCAGTATTTT
NA	TRBV7-2	NA	17	TRBJ2-3	CASSLVEGPLGTDTQYF	TGTGCCAGCAGTTTAGTGGAGGGGCCCTTAGGCACAGATACGCAGTATTTT